These 17 T cell receptor beta chains came from one sample sequenced in a study of shared clonotypes between healthy human individuals. The naive CD8 fraction comprised CD45RO-negative cells positively selected for CCR7 and excluded terminally differentiated effector memory CD45RA+ cells. Only in-frame clones appear in the TCRdb table, and some are missing; sequencing was by immunoSEQ multiplex PCR. The repertoire consists of some 2.1 million clones, with roughly 95% occurring once and the leading ten covering 1.1%. Specimen: naive CD8+ T cells sorted from blood. These receptors originate from a young man in good health.

In its sample, this clone was seen once. The genes are TRBV30 and TRBJ2-1; D might be TRBD2 (5 bases). Trimming removed 2 bases from V and 1 base from J, with 9 bases in between. The CDR3 extends over 14 amino acids. CDR1 and CDR2 (germline): GTSNPN, SVGIG (reference sequence). CDR3 sequence reads: CAWSTDFSYNEQFF. The CDR3 nucleotides read TGTGCCTGGAGTACGGACTTTTCCTACAATGAGCAGTTCTTC.

The V call is TRBV6-5, the J call TRBJ2-2; possible D gene TRBD1, 5 bases. Trimming shortened V by 2 bases and J by 6 bases, and 10 bases separated the two germline ends. Germline CDR1 and CDR2: MNHEY and SVGAGI. The CDR3 consists of 14 residues. CDR3 sequence reads: CASSYSSGSGELFF. For the CDR3, the DNA is TGTGCCAGCAGTTACAGTTCAGGGTCCGGGGAGCTGTTTTTT.

This clone appeared once. This sequence joins TRBV6-5 and TRBJ1-1; possible D gene TRBD1, 5 bases. Germline V CDR1 and CDR2: MNHEY, SVGAGI. Between the trimmed V and J ends, which lost 7 bases and 3 bases, there was a span of 15 bases. The CDR3 runs 14 residues. CDR3: CASKLTEGHTEAFF. The CDR3 nucleotides read TGTGCCAGCAAATTGACAGAGGGCCACACTGAAGCTTTCTTT.

The chain has TRBV9 and TRBJ2-2; TRBD2 matches at 14 bases. This CDR3 spans 18 amino acids. Germline CDR1 is SGDLS and CDR2 is YYNGEE. J lost 5 bases, V lost 4 bases, and 10 bases had no gene match. The CDR3 bases are TGTGCCAGCAGCCCCCGAGGACTAGCGGGAGGTAGTACCGGGGAGCTGTTTTTT. Encoded protein: CASSPRGLAGGSTGELFF.

Details on this clone: Other DNA sequences from this sample encode an identical CDR3 as well. The rearrangement uses TRBV6-1 and TRBJ2-7; D gene uncertain. This CDR3 has 13 residues. Germline V CDR1 and CDR2: MNHNS, SASEGT. Trimming shortened V by 3 bases and J by 1 base, and 7 bases separated the two germline ends. CDR3 nucleotides: TGTGCCAGCAGTGAGATCGGGTCCTACGAGCAGTACTTC. Translating it yields CASSEIGSYEQYF.

The V and J genes are TRBV4-3 and TRBJ1-3, with D perhaps TRBD1 (5 bases). The V and J ends lost 0 bases and 0 bases respectively, with 9 bases between them. This CDR3 has 16 residues. Germline lookup yields CDR1 LGHNA and CDR2 YSLEER. The CDR3 here is CASSQELQDSGNTIYF. The CDR3 DNA sequence: TGCGCCAGCAGCCAAGAATTACAGGACTCTGGAAACACCATATATTTT.

J is TRBJ1-2 and V is TRBV9; D is ambiguous. Germline-derived CDR1 and CDR2 are SGDLS and YYNGEE. The CDR3 extends over 12 amino acids. Trimming shortened V by 2 bases and J by 1 base, and 3 bases separated the two germline ends. This chain's CDR3 is CASSVHNYGYTF. The DNA of the CDR3 is TGTGCCAGCAGCGTCCATAACTATGGCTACACCTTC.

This chain uses TRBV5-1 with TRBJ1-4; no reliable D call. Germline-derived CDR1 and CDR2 are SGHRS and YFSETQ. Trimming pared 0 bases from V and 2 bases from J, leaving 5 bases between. CDR3 length: 14 amino acids. The CDR3: CASSLGHTNEKLFF. CDR3 DNA: TGCGCCAGCAGCTTGGGACACACTAATGAAAAACTGTTTTTT.

The chain links TRBV5-4 to TRBJ2-7, with 9 nucleotides matching TRBD2. Trimming took 0 bases from V and 6 from J; bases not matched to a gene: 1. This CDR3 contains 13 residues. CDR1 and CDR2 (germline): SGHNT, YYREEE (reference sequence). In DNA, the CDR3 is TGTGCCAGCAGCTTGGTAGCGGGAGCCGAGCAGTACTTC. It encodes CASSLVAGAEQYF.

V and J are TRBV27 and TRBJ2-5; TRBD2 matches 13 bases. Per the germline V gene, CDR1 is MNHEY and CDR2 is SMNVEV (reference sequence). The CDR3 contains 15 residues. Losses at the gene ends were 5 bases for V and 5 bases for J; bases not matched to a gene: 5. Written as DNA, the CDR3 is TGTGCCAGCAGTCCCGGACTAGCGGGGGCTGAGACCCAGTACTTC. Translation gives CASSPGLAGAETQYF.

A single count supports this clone. This rearrangement joins TRBV4-2 to TRBJ2-7; TRBD1 matches 8 bases. This CDR3 is built from 15 residues. Looked up from germline, CDR1 is LGHNA and CDR2 is YNFKEQ. V lost 3 bases to trimming and J lost 3 bases; unmatched junction nucleotides: 7. The CDR3: CASSQPQGEVYEQYF. CDR3 coding DNA: TGTGCCAGCAGCCAGCCACAGGGGGAAGTCTACGAGCAGTACTTC.

This chain connects TRBV6-5 to TRBJ2-3; no clear D. Looked up from germline, CDR1 is MNHEY and CDR2 is SVGAGI. The CDR3 spans 13 residues. Trimming took 6 bases from V and 3 from J, leaving 10 bases between them. CDR3 sequence reads: CASRTLVTDTQYF. CDR3 nucleotides: TGTGCCAGCAGGACTTTAGTTACAGATACGCAGTATTTT.

The genes are TRBV28 and TRBJ2-7, with D perhaps TRBD2 (5 bases). Germline-derived CDR1 and CDR2 are MDHEN and SYDVKM. This CDR3 is built from 16 residues. V was shortened by 2 bases and J by 0 bases, with 14 bases between the two germline ends. The CDR3: CASSLPGLPSSYEQYF. Here the CDR3 DNA reads TGTGCCAGCAGTTTACCCGGACTCCCGAGCTCCTACGAGCAGTACTTC.

J is TRBJ2-7 and V is TRBV27, with D perhaps given as TRBD1 or TRBD2 (6 bases each). V lost 8 bases and J lost 2, with 16 bases in between. The CDR3 covers 14 residues. The V gene's germline CDR1 is MNHEY and CDR2 SMNVEV (reference sequence). CDR3 DNA sequence: TGTGCCAGCCGAACTTTGGGGGGCCCCTACGAGCAGTACTTC. It specifies CASRTLGGPYEQYF.

The chain uses TRBV27 and TRBJ2-7; 7 bases match TRBD1. J lost 6 bases, V lost 8 bases, and 13 bases had no gene match. CDR3 length: 14 amino acids. The germline V gene encodes CDR1 MNHEY and CDR2 SMNVEV (reference sequence). The CDR3 DNA follows: TGTGCCAGCGGGATTACAGGGGTGCCCTCCGAGCAGTACTTC. Translation gives CASGITGVPSEQYF.

The chain has TRBV27 and TRBJ2-7; TRBD2 matches 12 bases. CDR1 and CDR2 from the germline V gene are MNHEY and SMNVEV (reference sequence). J lost 2 bases, V lost 5 bases, and 7 bases had no gene match. The CDR3 is made up of 16 amino acids. The CDR3 DNA reads TGTGCCAGCAGTCCTGGGACTAGCGGGTCTACCTACGAGCAGTACTTC. It translates to CASSPGTSGSTYEQYF.

This rearrangement joins TRBV15 to TRBJ2-5, with unresolved D. In germline, CDR1 is LNHNV, CDR2 YYDKDF (reference sequence). V lost 5 bases, J lost 4 bases, and 8 bases lay in between. The CDR3 has 12 residues. Here the CDR3 DNA reads TGTGCCACCAGCGGCATAGGAGAGACCCAGTACTTC. Translation gives CATSGIGETQYF.